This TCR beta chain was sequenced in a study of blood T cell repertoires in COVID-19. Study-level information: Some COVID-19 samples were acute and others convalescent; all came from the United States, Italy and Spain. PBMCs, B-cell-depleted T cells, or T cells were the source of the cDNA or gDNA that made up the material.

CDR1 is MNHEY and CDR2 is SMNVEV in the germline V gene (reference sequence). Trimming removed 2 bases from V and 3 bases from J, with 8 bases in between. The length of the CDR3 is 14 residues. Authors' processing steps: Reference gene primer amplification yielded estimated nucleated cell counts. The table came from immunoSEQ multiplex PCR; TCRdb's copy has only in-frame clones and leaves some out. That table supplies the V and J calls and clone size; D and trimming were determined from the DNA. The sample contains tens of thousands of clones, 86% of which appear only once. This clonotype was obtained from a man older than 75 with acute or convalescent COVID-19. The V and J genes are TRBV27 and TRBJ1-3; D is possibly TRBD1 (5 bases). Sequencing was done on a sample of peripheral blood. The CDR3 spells CASSLRGGGNTIYF. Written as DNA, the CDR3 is TGTGCCAGCAGTTTAAGGGGAGGTGGAAACACCATATATTTT.